What follows are 30 T cell receptor beta chains derived from one specimen sequenced in a study of blood T cell repertoires in COVID-19. Sequencing was performed with immunoSEQ multiplex PCR; in TCRdb, only in-frame clones are kept and a portion is missing. The table includes around 200,000 clones, more than 80% detected once. Sample: PBMCs or T cells enriched from blood (not recorded which). The receptor source for this set is a middle-aged man who had recovered from COVID-19.

The chain carries TRBV7-8 and TRBJ2-3, with D uncertain. Germline V gives CDR1 SGHVS, CDR2 FQNEAQ. V was trimmed by 2 bases and J by 0 bases, leaving 9 bases between them. This CDR3 has 15 residues. The CDR3 bases are TGTGCCAGCAGCTTAAGAGGATCTAGCACAGATACGCAGTATTTT. This translates into CASSLRGSSTDTQYF.

The J gene is TRBJ2-7, the V gene TRBV7-2; 8 bases fit TRBD1. This CDR3 is 15 amino acids long. V gave up 6 bases and J gave up 3 bases; unmatched junction bases: 10. Germline V gene lookup returns CDR1 SGHTA and CDR2 FQGNSA. CDR3 sequence reads: CASRLTGGPDYEQYF. The DNA of the CDR3 is TGTGCCAGCAGACTAACAGGGGGACCAGACTACGAGCAGTACTTC. Using reference TRBV7-2 and TRBJ2-7 for the parts outside the CDR3, the full variable domain is GAGVSQSPSNKVTEKGKDVELRCDPISGHTALYWYRQSLGQGLEFLIYFQGNSAPDKSGLPSDRFSAERTGGSVSTLTIQRTQQEDSAVYLCASRLTGGPDYEQYFGPGTRLTVT.

This clone was recorded a few times. V gene TRBV7-9 combines with J gene TRBJ2-1, with no clear D. The CDR3 contains 11 residues. The germline CDR1 and CDR2 sequences are SEHNR and FQNEAQ (reference sequence). The V end lost 3 bases, the J end lost 10 bases, and 7 bases lay between the germline ends. Here the CDR3 reads CASSFYLEQFF. The CDR3 bases are TGTGCCAGCAGCTTCTATCTGGAGCAGTTCTTC.

The chain employs TRBV7-9 and TRBJ2-7, with D tentatively TRBD1 (6 bases). V gave up 2 bases and J gave up 2 bases, with 16 bases separating them. The CDR3 has 16 amino acids. Germline values: CDR1 SEHNR, CDR2 FQNEAQ (reference sequence). Here the CDR3 DNA reads TGTGCCAGCAGCTTAAGTTCAGGGGCGGTTCCCTACGAGCAGTACTTC. This codes for CASSLSSGAVPYEQYF.

The chain recombines TRBV29-1 with TRBJ1-3; possible D gene TRBD1, 5 bases. The V end was cut by 5 bases, the J end by 3 bases, with 17 bases between. Germline V gene data show CDR1 as SQVTM and CDR2 as ANQGSEA. The CDR3 loop spans 15 amino acids. The CDR3 coding sequence is TGCAGCGTTACAACAGGAGGGTCATTTGGAAACACCATATATTTT. Translating it yields CSVTTGGSFGNTIYF.

The chain joins TRBV2 to TRBJ1-6; weak D call: TRBD1 (6 bases). Germline-derived CDR1 and CDR2 are SNHLY and FYNNEI. Trimming took 6 bases from V and 6 from J, leaving 15 bases between them. CDR3 length: 15 residues. The CDR3 loop is CASSRQGPSNSPLHF. The CDR3 nucleotides are TGTGCCAGCAGCCGTCAGGGGCCTTCTAATTCACCCCTCCACTTT.

This clone was seen a single time. The chain uses TRBV5-4 and TRBJ2-7; 11 bases are a match to TRBD2. V shed 3 bases and J 5 bases; nucleotides not matched to a gene: 7. The CDR3 is made up of 15 amino acids. Germline V gives CDR1 SGHNT, CDR2 YYREEE (reference sequence). CDR3 DNA: TGTGCCAGCAGCTGGGATAGCGGGAGGGGGAACGAGCAGTACTTC. Its translation is CASSWDSGRGNEQYF.

This chain joins TRBV9 and TRBJ1-1; D gene uncertain. V lost 4 bases and J lost 4, with 11 bases in between. Germline-derived CDR1 and CDR2 are SGDLS and YYNGEE. The CDR3 is 13 amino acids. For the CDR3, the DNA is TGTGCCAGCAGCACCCCCCCGGGCACTGAAGCTTTCTTT. Protein product: CASSTPPGTEAFF.

This sequence joins TRBV11-2 and TRBJ2-7; D gene uncertain. Trimming took off 1 base at V and 2 bases at J, with 9 bases between the two ends. This CDR3 is built from 14 residues. Germline-derived CDR1 and CDR2 are SGHAT and FQNNGV. The CDR3 DNA is TGTGCCAGCAGCTTAGGAGGTGAGACCTACGAGCAGTACTTC. Its translation is CASSLGGETYEQYF.

The rearrangement joins TRBV3-1 (or the pseudogene TRBV3-2) to TRBJ2-1; the match to TRBD1 covers 8 bases. The J segment lost 1 base and the V segment lost 6 bases, leaving 5 bases of the junction unmatched. This CDR3 comprises 15 residues. Germline V gene lookup returns CDR1 LGHDT and CDR2 YNNKEL (reference sequence). The CDR3 sequence: CASRRTGISYNEQFF. CDR3 coding DNA: TGTGCCAGCAGAAGGACAGGGATATCCTACAATGAGCAGTTCTTC.

The chain is built from TRBV6-5 and TRBJ2-1, with D unclear. Trimming took 0 bases from V and 6 from J, leaving 9 bases between them. The CDR3 has 14 amino acids. CDR1 is MNHEY, CDR2 SVGAGI, per germline. This CDR3 is CASSYSTLFNEQFF. The CDR3 nucleotides are TGTGCCAGCAGTTACTCTACTCTATTCAATGAGCAGTTCTTC.

The chain links TRBV24-1 to TRBJ2-1; 7 bases are shared with TRBD2. Trimming removed 3 bases from V and 0 bases from J; junction bases left unmatched: 4. Germline loops: CDR1 KGHDR, CDR2 SFDVKD. This CDR3 has 16 amino acids. The CDR3 protein is CATSDTSASSYNEQFF. The CDR3 region has the DNA TGTGCCACCAGTGATACTAGCGCGAGCTCCTACAATGAGCAGTTCTTC.

The chain recombines TRBV10-3 with TRBJ2-7, with a tentative D call TRBD2 (7 bases). V was clipped by 7 bases and J by 4 bases, with 17 bases between them. Germline CDR1 and CDR2: ENHRY and SYGVKD. The CDR3 consists of 14 residues. The CDR3 here is CAITRGGALYEQYF. Here the CDR3 DNA reads TGTGCCATCACCAGAGGGGGGGCTTTATACGAGCAGTACTTC.

The genes are TRBV10-1 and TRBJ2-7, with D possibly matching TRBD2 (5 bases). The CDR3 extends over 13 amino acids. The V gene's germline CDR1 is WNHNN and CDR2 SYGVQD (reference sequence). V lost 2 bases and J 4 bases, leaving 9 bases between the germline ends. The CDR3 protein is CASSESRGYEQYF. The CDR3 bases are TGCGCCAGCAGTGAGAGCAGAGGGTACGAGCAGTACTTC.

This chain joins TRBV5-1 and TRBJ2-3; 11 nucleotides match TRBD2. There are 15 residues in the CDR3. Germline values: CDR1 SGHRS, CDR2 YFSETQ. V lost 4 bases to trimming and J lost 6 bases; unmatched junction nucleotides: 7. CDR3 in amino acids: CASSPLAGGADTQYF. In DNA, the CDR3 is TGCGCCAGCAGCCCCCTAGCGGGAGGAGCGGATACGCAGTATTTT.

The chain joins TRBV18 to TRBJ2-1, with D uncertain. The CDR3 has 12 residues. The germline V gene has CDR1 KGHSH and CDR2 LQKENI. Deletions cut 5 bases from V and 8 bases from J, with 10 bases between. The CDR3 spells CASSSSTHEQFF. In DNA, the CDR3 is TGTGCCAGCTCATCCTCTACCCATGAGCAGTTCTTC.

This clone came up once. This chain joins TRBV6-5 and TRBJ2-2; 7 bases fit TRBD1. J was trimmed by 6 bases and V by 5 bases; bases with no gene match: 6. Germline lookup yields CDR1 MNHEY and CDR2 SVGAGI. The CDR3 is 14 amino acids. CDR3 loop: CASSTDRAAGELFF. For the CDR3, the DNA is TGTGCCAGCAGTACTGACAGGGCGGCCGGGGAGCTGTTTTTT.

The rearrangement uses TRBV7-2 and TRBJ2-5; a weak D match, TRBD1 (6 bases). The germline gives CDR1 SGHTA, CDR2 FQGNSA. The germline V and J ends were trimmed by 0 bases and 1 base, with 6 bases remaining between them. The CDR3 is made up of 14 amino acids. The CDR3, as DNA: TGTGCCAGCAGCTTAGCGGGGGCCCAAGAGACCCAGTACTTC. Translating it yields CASSLAGAQETQYF.

A note on this clone: Given the absence of the conserved phenylalanine or tryptophan at the CDR3 end, a read error is likely. The DNA is left out, because the CDR3 cannot be placed on it with certainty; the CDR3 is given as TCRdb lists it. CDR3: CASSRGTGGKLI. The gene calls are TRBV18 and TRBJ2-7; no check of the table's D call, TRBD1, against the DNA was made. Germline loops: CDR1 KGHSH, CDR2 LQKENI. Counting both end residues, the CDR3 totals 12 amino acids.

The chain recombines TRBV29-1 with TRBJ1-2; no firm D call. CDR3 size: 11 residues. Germline V CDR1 and CDR2: SQVTM, ANQGSEA. Trimming pared 2 bases from V and 1 base from J, leaving 2 bases between. The CDR3 DNA reads TGCAGCGTTGAATATAACTATGGCTACACCTTC. It translates to CSVEYNYGYTF.

This rearrangement joins TRBV11-2 to TRBJ2-1; 9 bases map to TRBD2. The germline gives CDR1 SGHAT, CDR2 FQNNGV. The CDR3 sequence is 19 residues long. J lost 0 bases, V lost 1 base, and 10 bases had no gene match. The CDR3 DNA is TGTGCCAGCAGCTTAGCTAGCGGGGATTATCTTAGCTCCTACAATGAGCAGTTCTTC. This encodes CASSLASGDYLSSYNEQFF.

The rearrangement joins TRBV7-8 to TRBJ1-2; D not resolved. Germline V lookup: CDR1 SGHVS, CDR2 FQNEAQ. CDR3 length equals 15 residues. V lost 4 bases, J lost 8 bases, and 20 bases lay in between. The CDR3 DNA follows: TGTGCCAGCAGCTCCCGCGGAGAGGGAGTGAGGGGCTACACCTTC. It yields the protein CASSSRGEGVRGYTF.

Notes on this clone: Other DNA sequences in the sample encode the same CDR3. This chain joins TRBV19 and TRBJ1-1; TRBD1 is a possible D gene (5 bases). The V end lost 3 bases, the J end lost 4 bases, and 9 bases lay between the germline ends. Germline CDR1 reads LNHDA; CDR2 reads SQIVND (reference sequence). The CDR3 runs 13 residues. The chain's CDR3 is CASSIGRGTEAFF. The DNA of the CDR3 is TGTGCCAGTAGTATCGGTAGGGGCACTGAAGCTTTCTTT.

The rearrangement joins TRBV2 to TRBJ1-2; 10 nucleotides match TRBD1. Losses at the gene ends were 2 bases for V and 8 bases for J; bases not matched to a gene: 8. Germline V CDR1 and CDR2: SNHLY, FYNNEI. This CDR3 comprises 15 residues. The CDR3 nucleotides read TGTGCCAGCAGTGAACTCCGACAGGGGGCGCAGGGCTACACCTTC. This codes for CASSELRQGAQGYTF.

The chain recombines TRBV24-1 with TRBJ2-7, with 8 nucleotides matching TRBD2. The CDR3 length is 14 residues. With V trimmed by 4 bases and J by 9 bases, 10 bases remained unmatched. CDR1 is KGHDR and CDR2 is SFDVKD in the germline V gene. CDR3 region: CATSEGTSFFGQYF. DNA for the CDR3: TGTGCCACCAGTGAAGGGACTAGTTTTTTCGGGCAGTACTTC.

This rearrangement joins TRBV6-4 to TRBJ1-2; D is undetermined. V was shortened by 3 bases and J by 4 bases, with 18 bases between the two germline ends. Germline CDR1 MRHNA, CDR2 SNTAGT. The CDR3 covers 16 residues. The CDR3 reads CASSESDTGTFYGYTF. The CDR3 nucleotides are TGTGCCAGCAGTGAATCCGATACGGGAACTTTCTATGGCTACACCTTC.

V gene TRBV18 combines with J gene TRBJ2-5, with a tentative D call TRBD1 (5 bases). The CDR3 totals 12 residues. V lost 9 bases, J lost 5 bases, and 13 bases lay in between. CDR1 is KGHSH, CDR2 LQKENI, per germline. The CDR3 DNA follows: TGTGCCAGTCGACAGTTGGGGGAGACCCAGTACTTC. Its translation: CASRQLGETQYF.

This clone occurred a few times. This rearrangement joins TRBV5-1 to TRBJ2-7, with 8 bases matching TRBD2. The length of the CDR3 is 13 residues. Germline V CDR1 and CDR2: SGHRS, YFSETQ. Germline trimming cut 4 bases from V and 4 bases from J; bases unmatched to any gene: 4. The CDR3, as DNA: TGCGCCAGCAGCAATAGCGGGGCTTACGAGCAGTACTTC. Translation gives CASSNSGAYEQYF.

The chain joins TRBV7-3 to TRBJ2-3, with 8 bases aligning to TRBD2. There are 19 residues in the CDR3. With 1 base clipped from V and 6 bases from J, the junction kept 18 bases outside the gene matches. Germline loops: CDR1 SGHTA, CDR2 FQGTGA. CDR3 in DNA: TGTGCCAGCAGCTTAAGCCCCCTTTGGGGTAGCGGGGTCCGTGATACGCAGTATTTT. Protein sequence: CASSLSPLWGSGVRDTQYF.

The rearrangement joins TRBV5-4 to TRBJ2-7; 9 nucleotides line up with TRBD1. This CDR3 comprises 16 residues. J was trimmed by 1 base and V by 0 bases; bases with no gene match: 5. Per germline, CDR1 SGHNT and CDR2 YYREEE (reference sequence). The CDR3: CASSLAPGQGSYEQYF. CDR3 DNA sequence: TGTGCCAGCAGCTTGGCCCCGGGACAGGGTTCCTACGAGCAGTACTTC.